This is a list of T cell receptor beta chains from one sample in a study of cytomegalovirus exposure and HLA in healthy donors. Method: immunoSEQ multiplex PCR; TCRdb's copy keeps in-frame clones and lacks some. The profile shows about 180,000 clones, around four fifths of them singletons. Sequenced input: PBMCs. The receptors here all came from a woman in her thirties in good health and CMV-seronegative. CDR3s include the opening cysteine and the closing phenylalanine or tryptophan.

CDR3,V,J
CASSLAHGNEQYF,TRBV5-1,TRBJ2-7
CASSLLQGATEAFF,TRBV4-3,TRBJ1-1
CASTVGGRRNEQYF,TRBV2,TRBJ2-7
CASSSLAGGGDTQYF,TRBV7-9,TRBJ2-3
CASRARAGGSNEQFF,TRBV2,TRBJ2-1
CASSLAGQQTYEQYF,TRBV2,TRBJ2-7
CASSPPSAGGSQYF,TRBV9,TRBJ2-7
CASSPGNQPQHF,TRBV18,TRBJ1-5
CSVLRTSGDYTDTQYF,TRBV29-1,TRBJ2-3
CASSIRLWKGGIQNSPLHF,TRBV19,TRBJ1-6
CASMPRVRTEAFF,TRBV6-5,TRBJ1-1
CASRSGGSYNSPLHF,TRBV2,TRBJ1-6
CASSESTNPPNEQFF,TRBV10-2,TRBJ2-1
CASSSGLRDGYTF,TRBV6-5,TRBJ1-2
CASSPRTGSNTEAFF,TRBV2,TRBJ1-1
CASRQGTYGYTF,TRBV19,TRBJ1-2
CASSQGSGTGITDTQYF,TRBV4-3,TRBJ2-3
CASSLMGQGSSTFF,TRBV13,TRBJ1-1